This TCR beta chain emerged from a study of shared clonotypes between healthy human individuals. V was pared by 4 bases and J by 2 bases, with 12 bases between. This CDR3 contains 15 residues. Germline V gives CDR1 KGHSH, CDR2 LQKENI. Generated by immunoSEQ multiplex PCR, the TCRdb table keeps only in-frame clones and is missing some. This sample has 950,000 to 1,200,000 clones, with approximately 75% found just once. V is TRBV18 and J is TRBJ2-1; no definite D call. The sample taken for sequencing was memory CD4+ T cells from PBMCs. The subset denotes: CD45RA-negative fraction. This receptor was taken from a man younger than 35 in good health. Some clones in this sample may be carry-over from other donors' samples. CDR3: CASSLGIGTYNEQFF. Here the CDR3 DNA reads TGTGCCAGCTCACTTGGGATTGGGACCTACAATGAGCAGTTCTTC.